This is a list of T cell receptor beta chains from one sample in a study of T-cell memory formation after mild COVID-19. TCRdb redid the calling of the 5' RACE reads with MiXCR, one entry per CDR3 protein. This table has approximately 250,000 distinct CDR3 sequences, just over 15% appearing once. The sequenced sample was PBMCs or a T cell subset sorted from them (not recorded which). These receptors all come from an adult woman who had mild COVID-19 (a few samples of this study predate the infection). Cell type and time point are not known. CDR3s include the opening cysteine and the closing phenylalanine or tryptophan.

len	v_gene	CDR3aa
14	TRBV7-2	CASSSQGVVDTQYF
13	TRBV27	CASSLDWGYEAFF
17	TRBV5-1	CASSLVSTSGVAYEQYF
14	TRBV5-1	CASSQGFGNTEAFF
15	TRBV5-4	CASSLAGGSQETQYF
17	TRBV5-1	CASSLEGNPGSGNTIYF
15	TRBV20-1	CSARDMREILETQYF
15	TRBV4-1	CASSRSRGLNSPLHF
18	TRBV11-3	CASSLVYWGLAGAREQFF
13	TRBV20-1	CSAHNGMNTEAFF
14	TRBV11-3	CASSDDSYQETQYF
15	TRBV30	CAWSRDRGRWTEAFF
14	TRBV5-5	CASSLWQDQETQYF
15	TRBV12-3/TRBV12-4	CASSLATGDRQPQHF
13	TRBV29-1	CSVRQRMNTEAFF
16	TRBV12-3/TRBV12-4	CASSSQRTGLTDTQYF
14	TRBV4-2	CASSVQGSTGELFF
11	TRBV12-3/TRBV12-4	CASSGHDTQYF
14	TRBV7-9	CASSLEGDFYEQYF
13	TRBV9	CASSVDPAGELFF
20	TRBV4-2	CASSRAPGNLRSRAITEAFF
14	TRBV24-1	CATSQSGTQETQYF
16	TRBV24-1	CATSDLPGTGTDTQYF
16	TRBV5-4	CASSSGTREDSYGYTF
14	TRBV5-1	CASSRTNSYNEQFF
14	TRBV24-1	CATSDTGTTDTQYF
14	TRBV20-1	CSAHRGRRNTEAFF
14	TRBV12-1	CASSLTRQIYEQYF
13	TRBV14	CASSQGLAQTQYF
15	TRBV7-3	CASSLIAGNQETQYF
16	TRBV5-1	CASSAGTSGGHETQYF
17	TRBV5-6	CASSLTGGLPSTDTQYF
12	TRBV24-1	CATSRQGFGYTF
16	TRBV12-3/TRBV12-4	CASSFPYQGAGNTIYF
13	TRBV7-2	CASTAVNRAGYTF
13	TRBV4-3	CASSQPGGAEAFF
14	TRBV5-1	CASSQISGKETQYF
16	TRBV12-3/TRBV12-4	CASSLEPSGGADEQFF
16	TRBV6-5	CASSRGTVPYNSPLHF
16	TRBV7-3	CASSLKGGQSYNEQFF
15	TRBV15	CATSRNGQGDQPQHF
14	TRBV6-5	CASSYVAWADTQYF
14	TRBV11-2	CASSSWTSGNEQFF
16	TRBV20-1	CSHRTSGGALYNEQFF
14	TRBV5-1	CASSAGWTGNEQFF
18	TRBV27	CASSMPGLAGGGTGELFF
14	TRBV20-1	CSARDKSSGNTIYF
14	TRBV5-5	CAISWASGVNEQFF
20	TRBV25-1	CASSDPPGLAGGPSTGELFF
14	TRBV12-3/TRBV12-4	CASSRRRSGNTIYF
15	TRBV11-2	CASSLEVAGNTEAFF
10	TRBV20-1	CSAGSHTQYF
14	TRBV5-1	CASSSQPAYNEQFF
13	TRBV12-3/TRBV12-4	CASSLEASYEQYF